The T cell receptor beta chain described here comes from a study of blood T cell repertoires in COVID-19 (dated by TCRdb to about 2020). Regarding the study in general: Collaborator samples came from the United States, Italy and Spain and covered acute and convalescent phases of COVID-19. Subjects who had been exposed to COVID-19, were actively infected with it, or had recovered from it provided the deeply sampled blood TCRbeta repertoires that made up the dataset. The prospective study material was composed of cDNA or gDNA derived from T cells, B-cell-depleted T cells, or PBMCs. The sample metadata nearly always contained a de-identified subject ID, COVID-19 status, age in years and sex. Samples were obtained from the ongoing ImmuneRACE study (first 160 participants) and from 950 to 1,500 subjects provided by 6 global collaborators. Where available, HLA class I and class II types were obtained from metadata supplied by the sample provider rather than from assay-based typing. The repertoires were released in a freely available public database intended as a resource for research on the immune response to SARS-CoV-2. Study-level results and caveats: How much clinical and demographic metadata was included differed by source and by participant, and the metadata was provided uncurated.

The immunoSEQ Assay, a bias-controlled multiplex PCR, was used to amplify TCRbeta CDR3 regions from genomic DNA. On the study's bioinformatics: The number of nucleated cells in each sample was estimated from the amplification of reference gene primers within the assay. To quantify the absolute abundance of each unique TCRbeta CDR3 rearrangement, sequence reads were collapsed and filtered. Productive Simpson clonality was computed per sample as the square root of Simpson's diversity index over productive rearrangements. As stored in TCRdb, this immuneACCESS dataset retains in-frame rearrangements with V and J assigned. A fraction of the clones does not appear; measured against another copy, unresolved V genes explain less than half of the discrepancy, and the remainder lacks a known reason. The D gene and trimming were derived from the DNA, and the V and J assignments and clone size from that table. Here the sample has some 140,000 clones; roughly 83% occur a single time. The leading ten clones occupy under 7% of the sample.

The CDR3 spans 15 residues, from the cysteine through the phenylalanine. The sequence is cut down to CDR3 DNA, 45 bases in frame from base 1. The trim is 2 bases for V and 4 bases for J, with a gap of 12 bases between the germline ends. CDR1 and CDR2 are read off the germline V gene as MGHRA and YSYEKL. Enrolling through a virtual design, the prospective study's participants ranged in age from about 18 to 89 years and lived across approximately 25 United States geographic areas. To assign participants to cohorts, the prospective study relied on clinical history that participants themselves reported in a screening survey and a study questionnaire. In the prospective study, mobile phlebotomists collected whole blood, serum and a nasopharyngeal or oropharyngeal swab from each participant. Prospective study participants could optionally give additional blood draws and questionnaires over an approximately two-month period. Prospective study blood samples were shipped either frozen or at room temperature before DNA extraction.

A word on this clone: Its antigen is unknown. No much larger clone exists at a distance of one base, and base qualities are not known.

The sequence joins TRBV4-1 to TRBJ1-5; TRBD1 is possibly the D segment (6 matching bases). This TCR was sampled from a middle-aged man with acute COVID-19. The material sequenced was PBMCs or T cells enriched from blood (not recorded which). CDR3 reads: CASSQLQGGNQPQHF. The DNA is as follows: TGCGCCAGCAGCCAACTACAGGGTGGGAATCAGCCCCAGCATTTT.